These T cell receptor beta chains were read from a single sample in a study of technical replicates of blood from a handful of donors. Sequencing was performed with immunoSEQ multiplex PCR; in TCRdb, only in-frame clones are kept and a portion is missing. The sample records approximately 82,000 clones, 90% to 95% being singletons. Sequencing was performed on T cells isolated from PBMCs. Receptors were obtained from a human donor in good health. Both conserved end residues are trimmed from each CDR3.

v_gene,j_gene,len,CDR3aa
TRBV5-1,TRBJ2-7,13,ASSLQGYTSYEQY
TRBV25-1,TRBJ2-7,10,ASSEQGVEQY
TRBV5-8,TRBJ2-5,14,ASSNGLAEAKETQY
TRBV30,TRBJ2-1,12,AWLAGEALNEQF
TRBV2,TRBJ2-7,10,ASRGLSYEQY
TRBV7-8,TRBJ1-5,14,ASSLAGGQGYQPQH
TRBV28,TRBJ1-1,12,ASSLAGTDTEAF
TRBV10-2,TRBJ1-2,12,ASSSGRGYGGYT
TRBV7-8,TRBJ1-5,13,ASSPDRVFYQPQH
TRBV7-9,TRBJ1-3,12,ASSPNHSGNTIY
TRBV2,TRBJ1-1,13,ASSDTGYTNTEAF
TRBV27,TRBJ1-2,13,ASSFLGQGYYGYT
TRBV5-5,TRBJ1-1,14,ASSFGGSRLNTEAF
TRBV18,TRBJ1-4,15,ASSHSLTDPTNEKLF
TRBV28,TRBJ1-5,13,ASRAGTGANQPQH
TRBV5-1,TRBJ1-1,13,ASSSRPTQNTEAF
TRBV27,TRBJ2-1,12,ASRDGRAYNEQF
TRBV12-5,TRBJ2-3,19,ASGLVPIVRSGTGLKDTQY
TRBV27,TRBJ1-5,11,ASRQGSNQPQH
TRBV6-1,TRBJ2-3,14,ASSGRQEWATDTQY
TRBV14,TRBJ1-1,15,ASSRTGGAALMSEAF
TRBV19,TRBJ2-3,13,ASSMRHAPTDTQY
TRBV11-1,TRBJ1-1,12,ASSDRQGIAEAF
TRBV7-9,TRBJ1-1,9,ASLGALEAF
TRBV5-1,TRBJ2-1,9,ASSRLDEQF
TRBV10-1,TRBJ1-1,10,ATMDPGTEAF
TRBV5-6,TRBJ2-7,12,ASSSQGISYEQY
TRBV5-1,TRBJ1-2,14,ASSLAVGQEKYGYT
TRBV27,TRBJ2-1,11,ASTFGGHNEQF
TRBV19,TRBJ1-1,12,ASTLGGMNTEAF
TRBV7-9,TRBJ2-1,13,ASSLPSGVYNEQF
TRBV11-3,TRBJ1-4,13,ASSSPGAANEKLF
TRBV30,TRBJ1-3,14,AWGPRRVLTGNTIY
TRBV6-1,TRBJ1-5,13,ASNPDGQGFQPQH
TRBV6-5,TRBJ2-1,12,ASSSQGLWNEQF
TRBV2,TRBJ1-3,10,ASTSSGNTIY
TRBV28,TRBJ1-1,9,ASSVRDEAF
TRBV19,TRBJ1-1,13,ASERNRASGTEAF
TRBV5-8,TRBJ2-7,12,ASTQWGQGYEQY
TRBV9,TRBJ1-2,15,ASSTRDRGAPDYGYT
TRBV6-5,TRBJ2-1,11,ASSPPNVYEQF
TRBV5-1,TRBJ1-3,15,ASSSGTGVLSGNTIY
TRBV18,TRBJ1-1,13,ASSPPGLMNTEAF
TRBV5-1,TRBJ1-5,12,ASSPWQEDQPQH
TRBV7-9,TRBJ2-7,13,ASSPGQGASHEQY
TRBV6-5,TRBJ1-6,14,ASSYSSGSYNSPLH
TRBV5-1,TRBJ2-5,10,ASSWEGETQY
TRBV7-8,TRBJ2-7,11,ASSSRMSYEQY
TRBV28,TRBJ2-1,15,ASSPLRGSPSYNEQF
TRBV20-1,TRBJ1-4,9,SAFGGEGLF